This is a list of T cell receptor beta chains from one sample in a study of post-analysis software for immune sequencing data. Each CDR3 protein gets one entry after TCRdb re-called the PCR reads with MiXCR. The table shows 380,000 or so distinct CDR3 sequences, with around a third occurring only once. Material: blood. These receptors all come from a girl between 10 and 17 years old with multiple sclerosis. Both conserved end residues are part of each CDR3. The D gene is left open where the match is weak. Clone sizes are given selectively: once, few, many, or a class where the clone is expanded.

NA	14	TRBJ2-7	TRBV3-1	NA	CASSQDYLLYEQYF	TGTGCCAGCAGCCAGGATTACCTACTTTACGAGCAGTACTTC
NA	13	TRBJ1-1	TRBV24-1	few	CATSIRVPRRAFF	TGTGCCACCAGTATCAGGGTCCCCAGGAGAGCTTTCTTT
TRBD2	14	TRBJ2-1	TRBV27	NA	CASTHSGGRNEQFF	TGTGCCAGCACTCATAGCGGGGGAAGAAATGAGCAGTTCTTC
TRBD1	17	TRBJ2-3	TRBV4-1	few	CASSQAAGTGERDTQYF	TGCGCCAGCAGCCAAGCGGCCGGGACAGGGGAGAGAGATACGCAGTATTTT
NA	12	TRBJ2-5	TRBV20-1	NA	CSARQGQETQYF	TGCAGTGCTAGACAGGGACAAGAGACCCAGTACTTC
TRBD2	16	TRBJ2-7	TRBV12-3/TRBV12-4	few	CASSPGGGLALYEQYF	TGTGCCAGCAGTCCCGGTGGGGGACTAGCCCTATACGAGCAGTACTTC
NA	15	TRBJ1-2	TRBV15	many	CATSRAGAARDGYTF	TGTGCCACCAGCAGAGCCGGGGCAGCCAGGGATGGCTACACCTTC
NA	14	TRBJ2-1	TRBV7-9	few	CASSLEGGALEQFF	TGTGCCAGCAGCTTAGAGGGCGGGGCCCTGGAGCAGTTCTTC
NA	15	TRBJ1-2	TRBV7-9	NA	CASSDTVDPGHGYTF	TGTGCCAGCAGCGACACGGTAGACCCAGGGCATGGCTACACCTTC
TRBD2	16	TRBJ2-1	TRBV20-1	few	CSASPSGGPLYNEQFF	TGCAGTGCTAGCCCATCGGGGGGTCCGCTTTACAATGAGCAGTTCTTC
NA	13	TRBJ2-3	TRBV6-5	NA	CASSRTRTDTQYF	TGTGCCAGCAGCCGGACACGCACAGATACGCAGTATTTT
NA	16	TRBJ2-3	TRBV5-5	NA	CASSLEWRRVADTQYF	TGTGCCAGCAGCTTGGAGTGGAGGAGGGTCGCAGATACGCAGTATTTT
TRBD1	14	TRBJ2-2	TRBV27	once	CASSVTGDGGELFF	TGTGCCAGCAGTGTCACAGGGGATGGCGGGGAGCTGTTTTTT
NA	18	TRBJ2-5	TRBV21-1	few	CASSRGGEFRTAKETQYF	TGTGCCAGCAGCCGTGGTGGCGAGTTTCGGACAGCCAAAGAGACCCAGTACTTC
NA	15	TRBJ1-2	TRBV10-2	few	CASSETGMGNYGYTF	TGCGCCAGCAGTGAAACAGGGATGGGTAACTATGGCTACACCTTC
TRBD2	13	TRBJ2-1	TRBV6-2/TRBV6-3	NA	CASSPGLANEQFF	TGTGCCAGCAGTCCTGGACTAGCGAATGAGCAGTTCTTC
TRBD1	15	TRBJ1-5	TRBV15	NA	CATSSDRGIGQPQHF	TGTGCCACCAGCTCCGACAGGGGTATCGGTCAGCCCCAGCATTTT
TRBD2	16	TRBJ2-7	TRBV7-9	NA	CASSFLGEGRKETRYF	TGTGCCAGCAGCTTCCTGGGGGAGGGGAGAAAAGAGACCCGGTACTTC
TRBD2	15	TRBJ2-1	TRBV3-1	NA	CASSYTSGVRGEQFF	TGTGCCAGCAGCTACACTAGCGGGGTTCGTGGTGAGCAGTTCTTC
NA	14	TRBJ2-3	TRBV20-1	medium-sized	CSASVPTQSLTQYF	TGCAGTGCTAGTGTCCCAACACAAAGCCTTACGCAGTATTTT
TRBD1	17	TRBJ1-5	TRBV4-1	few	CASSRISGQGSNQPQHF	TGCGCCAGCAGCCGAATATCGGGACAGGGGAGCAATCAGCCCCAGCATTTT
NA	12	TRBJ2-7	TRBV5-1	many	CASSLVGIEQYF	TGCGCCAGCAGCTTGGTAGGGATCGAGCAGTACTTC
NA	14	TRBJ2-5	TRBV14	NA	CASSQHREGETQYF	TGTGCCAGCAGCCAGCACAGGGAAGGAGAGACCCAGTACTTC